This T cell receptor (beta chain) was captured in a study of radiation and T cells in renal cell carcinoma. Study outcomes and limitations: From baseline, blood top tumor clonotypes peaked at 2 weeks post-radiation.

Indicated time point: baseline pretreatment blood. Treatment specified: 15 Gy SBRT to primary tumor, nephrectomy 4 weeks later. The method was immunoSEQ multiplex PCR; TCRdb's version includes in-frame clones alone and lacks a portion of them. The repertoire consists of 100,000 or so clones, with 80% to 90% occurring once and the leading ten covering roughly 8%. On this clone itself: Its antigen is unidentified.

V gave up 10 bases and J gave up 0 bases; unmatched junction bases: 9. Germline V gene data show CDR1 as MNHNS and CDR2 as SASEGT. The CDR3 runs to 14 residues. The V gene is TRBV6-1, the J gene TRBJ2-7, with 7 bases lining up with TRBD1. This material consisted of blood, taken from a patient whose treatment included radiotherapy and nephrectomy. The source of this sequence is a man aged 45-65 years with renal cell carcinoma. In nucleotides, the CDR3 is TGTGCCACCGAGACAGGGATTCACTCCTACGAGCAGTACTTC. This translates into CATETGIHSYEQYF.